These 18 T cell receptor beta chains were sequenced from one sample in a study of OX40 agonist ivuxolimab in advanced cancers. The data were produced by immunoSEQ multiplex PCR, yet TCRdb's version contains in-frame clones alone and is incomplete. In the table there are about 56,000 clones, around 90% of which are singletons. The source material was CD4+ or CD8+ T cells sorted from blood, sampled in a trial of the OX40 agonist ivuxolimab. The receptors were sampled from an adult with an advanced solid tumor such as melanoma, head and neck, liver or kidney cancer.

DNA for the CDR3: TGTGCCTGGAGTACTGGCCAGGGGAATTCACCCCTCCACTTT. Translated, it gives CAWSTGQGNSPLHF. The rearrangement links TRBV30 to TRBJ1-6, with D possibly matching TRBD1 (6 bases). Germline V CDR1 and CDR2: GTSNPN, SVGIG (reference sequence). The CDR3 length is 14 residues. V gave up 2 bases and J gave up 7 bases, with 12 bases separating them.

The rearrangement uses TRBV7-9 and TRBJ1-1; D may be TRBD1 (5 bases). The CDR3 contains 13 residues. V shed 1 base and J shed 11 bases, with 14 bases lying between them. Germline V lookup: CDR1 SEHNR, CDR2 FQNEAQ (reference sequence). In DNA, the CDR3 is TGTGCCAGCAGCTTAGTCCTCCGGGGCGGGGCTTTCTTT. As protein: CASSLVLRGGAFF.

The chain recombines TRBV5-8 with TRBJ2-1, with D perhaps being TRBD1 or TRBD2 (5 bases each). V lost 2 bases and J lost 8, with 17 bases in between. There are 15 residues in the CDR3. The germline V gene encodes CDR1 SGHTS and CDR2 YDEGEE. The CDR3 loop reads CASSFLGEGSYEQFF. CDR3 bases: TGTGCCAGCAGCTTTTTGGGGGAAGGGAGCTATGAGCAGTTCTTC.

This clone was seen once. The chain has TRBV27 and TRBJ2-1; D perhaps matches TRBD1 (5 bases). Trimming removed 2 bases from V and 7 bases from J, with 9 bases in between. The CDR3 has 13 residues. The germline V gene has CDR1 MNHEY and CDR2 SMNVEV (reference sequence). The CDR3 DNA sequence: TGTGCCAGCAGTTTACCTCAGGGTAATGAGCAGTTCTTC. It codes for CASSLPQGNEQFF.

The chain employs TRBV10-2 and TRBJ2-7, with 7 bases that match TRBD1. V lost 8 bases to trimming and J lost 4 bases; unmatched junction nucleotides: 2. This CDR3 spans 11 amino acids. Germline CDR1 is WSHSY and CDR2 is SAAADI. CDR3 in amino acids: CASHRGYEQYF. In DNA, the CDR3 is TGCGCCAGCCACAGGGGTTACGAGCAGTACTTC.

This chain uses TRBV10-3 with TRBJ2-1, with D tentatively TRBD1 (5 bases). The length of the CDR3 is 13 residues. Germline-derived CDR1 and CDR2 are ENHRY and SYGVKD. V lost 8 bases to trimming and J lost 8 bases, with 16 bases between them. The CDR3 coding sequence is TGTGCCATCGGGTTTCAGGGTATCGATGAGCAGTTCTTC. As protein: CAIGFQGIDEQFF.

The chain joins TRBV7-9 to TRBJ2-3; D is unclear. V was shortened by 5 bases and J by 2 bases, with 8 bases between the two germline ends. Germline CDR1 and CDR2: SEHNR and FQNEAQ (reference sequence). There are 13 residues in the CDR3. The CDR3 spells CASSLPTTDTQYF. The CDR3, as DNA: TGTGCCAGCAGCCTTCCCACCACAGATACGCAGTATTTT. The complete variable domain, with remaining parts taken from reference TRBV7-9 and TRBJ2-3, reads DTGVSQNPRHKITKRGQNVTFRCDPISEHNRLYWYRQTLGQGPEFLTYFQNEAQLEKSRLLSDRFSAERPKGSFSTLEIQRTEQGDSAMYLCASSLPTTDTQYFGPGTRLTVL.

This chain links TRBV11-2 with TRBJ2-5; a weak D match, TRBD1 (5 bases). This CDR3 spans 14 amino acids. Germline V gene data show CDR1 as SGHAT and CDR2 as FQNNGV. Trimming removed 5 bases at V and 5 bases at J, with 15 bases between. In nucleotides, the CDR3 is TGTGCCAGCAGCCCGAATGGGGCCGGGGAGACCCAGTACTTC. Translation gives CASSPNGAGETQYF.

V gene TRBV6-1 combines with J gene TRBJ2-7; D gene unclear. Germline loops: CDR1 MNHNS, CDR2 SASEGT. Trimming removed 2 bases from V and 0 bases from J, with 11 bases in between. The CDR3 is 15 amino acids. The CDR3 is CASSERHPSSYEQYF. The CDR3 bases are TGTGCCAGCAGTGAACGACACCCGAGCTCCTACGAGCAGTACTTC.

The DNA of the CDR3 is TGTGCCAGCAGCAATTTCAGGCAATCAGCTCAAGAGACCCAGTACTTC. As protein: CASSNFRQSAQETQYF. The rearrangement links TRBV21-1 to TRBJ2-5; the table's D call, TRBD1, has no DNA check behind it. TRBV21-1 counts as a pseudogene. There are 16 residues in the CDR3.

The chain uses TRBV19 and TRBJ2-7; 11 nucleotides align to TRBD2. Trimming at V came to 6 bases and at J to 3 bases, leaving 4 bases not matched to a gene. This CDR3 spans 14 amino acids. Germline V CDR1 and CDR2: LNHDA, SQIVND (reference sequence). Here the CDR3 reads CASSVGTSGYEQYF. The CDR3 DNA is TGTGCCAGTAGCGTGGGGACTAGCGGCTACGAGCAGTACTTC.

The rearrangement joins TRBV10-3 to TRBJ2-7, with a weak D call TRBD1 (6 bases). Germline CDR1 reads ENHRY; CDR2 reads SYGVKD. This CDR3 contains 13 residues. V lost 8 bases and J lost 2, with 13 bases in between. CDR3: CAIGAGTTYEQYF. CDR3 coding DNA: TGTGCCATCGGGGCCGGGACAACCTACGAGCAGTACTTC.

This sequence joins TRBV4-1 and TRBJ1-5; D may be TRBD1 (5 bases). Germline CDR1 MGHRA, CDR2 YSYEKL. This CDR3 has 15 amino acids. Trimming removed 2 bases from V and 3 bases from J, with 11 bases in between. The chain's CDR3 is CASSQFQGNNQPQHF. The CDR3, as DNA: TGCGCCAGCAGCCAATTCCAGGGAAACAATCAGCCCCAGCATTTT.

This sequence joins TRBV5-6 and TRBJ2-2; D remains ambiguous. The CDR3 covers 13 residues. Germline values: CDR1 SGHDT, CDR2 YYEEEE. V was shortened by 0 bases and J by 5 bases, with 5 bases between the two germline ends. The CDR3 nucleotides read TGTGCCAGCAGCTTGGGTGAGACCGGGGAGCTGTTTTTT. Residues: CASSLGETGELFF. Full variable domain (missing parts from reference TRBV5-6 and TRBJ2-2): DAGVTQSPTHLIKTRGQQVTLRCSPKSGHDTVSWYQQALGQGPQFIFQYYEEEERQRGNFPDRFSGHQFPNYSSELNVNALLLGDSALYLCASSLGETGELFFGEGSRLTVL.

V is TRBV27 and J is TRBJ2-3; possibly TRBD1 or TRBD2 for D (5 bases each). The CDR3 loop spans 17 amino acids. Germline loops: CDR1 MNHEY, CDR2 SMNVEV (reference sequence). Between the trimmed V and J ends, which lost 1 base and 0 bases, there was a span of 14 bases. The CDR3 loop is CASSLYAPGQSTDTQYF. The CDR3 coding sequence is TGTGCCAGCAGTTTATACGCCCCGGGGCAAAGCACAGATACGCAGTATTTT.

The chain combines TRBV28 with TRBJ1-2; 9 positions match TRBD1. This CDR3 is 15 amino acids long. Germline V gene sequence: CDR1 MDHEN, CDR2 SYDVKM. Trimming removed 5 bases from V and 3 bases from J; junction bases left unmatched: 7. CDR3 nucleotide sequence: TGTGCCAGCAGTGGGGGACAGGGCTCGGACTATGGCTACACCTTC. Protein product: CASSGGQGSDYGYTF.

V and J are TRBV19 and TRBJ2-1; D may be TRBD2 (6 bases). CDR1 is LNHDA and CDR2 is SQIVND in the germline V gene (reference sequence). Trimming left V 1 base short and J 7 bases short, with 11 bases between. This CDR3 has 14 amino acids. This chain's CDR3 is CASSIVSGRNEQFF. The CDR3 DNA is TGTGCCAGTAGTATAGTCAGCGGGCGGAATGAGCAGTTCTTC.

The gene calls are TRBV11-3 and TRBJ1-4, with D perhaps TRBD1 (6 bases). The CDR3 loop spans 15 amino acids. V lost 5 bases, J lost 3 bases, and 13 bases lay in between. The germline CDR1 and CDR2 sequences are SGHNT and YENEEA. The CDR3 DNA sequence: TGTGCCAGCAGCCAAGGGGGGGAAGCTAATGAAAAACTGTTTTTT. Protein sequence: CASSQGGEANEKLFF. Based on the CDR3 plus reference TRBV11-3 and TRBJ1-4, the full variable domain is EAGVVQSPRYKIIEKKQPVAFWCNPISGHNTLYWYLQNLGQGPELLIRYENEEAVDDSQLPKDRFSAERLKGVDSTLKIQPAELGDSAVYLCASSQGGEANEKLFFGSGTQLSVL.